This passage covers 9 T cell receptor beta chains from one sample sequenced in a study of cytomegalovirus exposure and HLA in healthy donors. 60 Vbeta and 13 Jbeta primers were used in PCR. The data were produced by immunoSEQ multiplex PCR, yet TCRdb's version contains in-frame clones alone and is incomplete. The sample has fewer than 150,000 clones, around 77% seen once. Material for sequencing was PBMCs. The receptors derive from a man aged 30 to 39 in good health and CMV-seronegative.

The V and J genes are TRBV2 and TRBJ2-5; possible D gene TRBD2, 5 bases. V dropped 6 bases and J dropped 4 bases, with 9 bases sitting between them. This CDR3 comprises 12 residues. Germline V lookup: CDR1 SNHLY, CDR2 FYNNEI. The CDR3 here is CASRGLGETQYF. DNA for the CDR3: TGTGCCAGCAGAGGACTGGGAGAGACCCAGTACTTC.

This clone showed up just once. This chain connects TRBV5-1 to TRBJ2-7; no definite D call. Germline V lookup: CDR1 SGHRS, CDR2 YFSETQ. V lost 0 bases, J lost 0 bases, and 13 bases lay in between. The CDR3 length is 16 residues. The CDR3 DNA is TGCGCCAGCAGCTTGGCGGTCGGGTCCAGCTCCTACGAGCAGTACTTC. This gives the protein CASSLAVGSSSYEQYF.

The chain recombines TRBV19 with TRBJ2-3; no clear D. Germline CDR1 reads LNHDA; CDR2 reads SQIVND (reference sequence). With 6 bases removed from V and 1 base from J, the gap between germline ends came to 8 bases. This CDR3 is built from 13 residues. CDR3 sequence (DNA): TGTGCCAGTAGCCTAGTCCGCACAGATACGCAGTATTTT. Encoded protein: CASSLVRTDTQYF.

The rearrangement uses TRBV5-1 and TRBJ1-1, with D possibly TRBD1 on 6 matching bases. The CDR3 consists of 15 residues. The germline CDR1 and CDR2 sequences are SGHRS and YFSETQ. The ends were cut back, 3 bases at V and 4 bases at J, with 16 bases in the middle. CDR3 coding DNA: TGCGCCAGCAGCTACGGTCAGGGGATAGTCACTGAAGCTTTCTTT. It translates to CASSYGQGIVTEAFF.

J is TRBJ1-2 and V is TRBV7-9, with 10 bases aligning to TRBD1. With 1 base clipped from V and 8 bases from J, the junction kept 7 bases outside the gene matches. The CDR3 totals 15 residues. Per germline, CDR1 SEHNR and CDR2 FQNEAQ (reference sequence). CDR3 sequence (DNA): TGTGCCAGCAGCTTAGAGACAGGGGGCAGGGGAGGCTACACCTTC. Translated: CASSLETGGRGGYTF.

J is TRBJ2-1 and V is TRBV5-1; D perhaps matches TRBD2 (7 bases). The CDR3 spans 15 residues. Germline V gene lookup returns CDR1 SGHRS and CDR2 YFSETQ. The V end lost 0 bases, the J end lost 6 bases, and 13 bases lay between the germline ends. The CDR3 bases are TGCGCCAGCAGCTTGGAGGGGGGGCAGGTCAATGAGCAGTTCTTC. Its translation is CASSLEGGQVNEQFF.

V and J are TRBV2 and TRBJ1-2; the D gene is possibly TRBD1 (5 bases). Germline V CDR1 and CDR2: SNHLY, FYNNEI. This CDR3 is 13 amino acids long. With 4 bases removed from V and 4 bases from J, the gap between germline ends came to 10 bases. CDR3 residues: CASSGDRLYGYTF. DNA for the CDR3: TGTGCCAGCAGTGGAGACAGACTCTATGGCTACACCTTC. The whole variable domain, filled in from reference TRBV2 and TRBJ1-2, reads EPEVTQTPSHQVTQMGQEVILRCVPISNHLYFYWYRQILGQKVEFLVSFYNNEISEKSEIFDDQFSVERPDGSNFTLKIRSTKLEDSAMYFCASSGDRLYGYTFGSGTRLTVV.

This clone occurred once. V is TRBV2 and J is TRBJ1-6; 8 nucleotides line up with TRBD1. The J segment lost 3 bases and the V segment lost 11 bases, leaving 3 bases of the junction unmatched. From germline, CDR1 is SNHLY and CDR2 FYNNEI. CDR3 length: 13 amino acids. CDR3 DNA: TGTGCCGGAGGACAGGGCTATAATTCACCCCTCCACTTT. Protein product: CAGGQGYNSPLHF.

The rearrangement uses TRBV15 and TRBJ1-2, with D uncertain. Germline CDR1 and CDR2: LNHNV and YYDKDF (reference sequence). There are 15 residues in the CDR3. The V end lost 1 base, the J end lost 4 bases, and 13 bases lay between the germline ends. The CDR3 loop is CATSRAVSKAYGYTF. DNA of the CDR3: TGTGCCACCAGCAGAGCCGTCTCTAAAGCCTATGGCTACACCTTC.